Below, 14 T cell receptor beta chains from the same sample are listed, as sequenced in a study of T cells in Graves' hyperthyroidism and ophthalmopathy. Using RNA transcripts as the source, TCR beta CDR3 regions were amplified. RT-PCR in the first round (using the HTBI primer set) targeted the TCR CDR3. Each CDR3 protein gets one entry after TCRdb re-called the multiplex PCR reads with MiXCR. The table lists 600,000 to 650,000 distinct CDR3 sequences, 15% to 20% of them singletons. Sequencing used blood. These receptors all stem from a woman aged 25 to 39 with Graves' hyperthyroidism.

The sample holds a few counts of this clonotype. The rearrangement joins TRBV3-1 to TRBJ1-4; D is ambiguous. The V end lost 6 bases, the J end lost 7 bases, and 18 bases lay between the germline ends. CDR1 and CDR2 from the germline V gene are LGHDT and YNNKEL (reference sequence). The CDR3 spans 15 residues. CDR3 loop: CASSQLGEEGEKLFF. The CDR3 DNA reads TGTGCCAGCAGTCAGCTCGGGGAAGAGGGTGAAAAACTGTTTTTT.

There are many counts of this clonotype. J is TRBJ2-1 and V is TRBV20-1; D is unresolved. The germline gives CDR1 DFQATT, CDR2 SNEGSKA (reference sequence). This CDR3 spans 16 amino acids. V was shortened by 3 bases and J by 4 bases, with 19 bases between the two germline ends. DNA for the CDR3: TGCAGTGCTAGTGCCGCCCAGCGACGAACATACAATGAGCAGTTCTTC. This translates into CSASAAQRRTYNEQFF.

At least ten counts were recorded for this clonotype. The rearrangement links TRBV28 to TRBJ2-1; D is undetermined. V was shortened by 2 bases and J by 9 bases, with 17 bases between the two germline ends. Germline V gene sequence: CDR1 MDHEN, CDR2 SYDVKM. The CDR3 contains 15 residues. The CDR3 here is CASSLGVPSGGEQFF. CDR3 nucleotide sequence: TGTGCCAGCAGTTTAGGGGTCCCATCGGGCGGTGAGCAGTTCTTC. Combining the CDR3 with reference TRBV28 and TRBJ2-1 gives the whole variable domain DVKVTQSSRYLVKRTGEKVFLECVQDMDHENMFWYRQDPGLGLRLIYFSYDVKMKEKGDIPEGYSVSREKKERFSLILESASTNQTSMYLCASSLGVPSGGEQFFGPGTRLTVL.

V and J are TRBV19 and TRBJ2-2; TRBD2 matches at 14 bases. The germline V gene has CDR1 LNHDA and CDR2 SQIVND (reference sequence). V trimming: 5 bases; J trimming: 7 bases; junction bases outside the gene matches: 6. The CDR3 covers 16 residues. CDR3 DNA: TGTGCCAGTAGTCTTCGGACTAGCGGGAGGCTCGGGGAGCTGTTTTTT. Encoded protein: CASSLRTSGRLGELFF.

This chain links TRBV5-5 with TRBJ1-1; 9 nucleotides match TRBD1. The CDR3 spans 14 residues. V gave up 7 bases and J gave up 10 bases; unmatched junction bases: 14. Germline V gene sequence: CDR1 SGHKS, CDR2 YYEKEE (reference sequence). CDR3 DNA: TGTGCCAGCCGCAACCGGGACAGGGACCCTGCAGCTTTCTTT. It encodes CASRNRDRDPAAFF. The full variable domain, its missing parts supplied by reference TRBV5-5 and TRBJ1-1, is DAGVTQSPTHLIKTRGQQVTLRCSPISGHKSVSWYQQVLGQGPQFIFQYYEKEERGRGNFPDRFSARQFPNYSSELNVNALLLGDSALYLCASRNRDRDPAAFFGQGTRLTVV.

This chain joins TRBV6-1 and TRBJ1-6; 7 nucleotides match TRBD1. The CDR3 covers 15 residues. Per germline, CDR1 MNHNS and CDR2 SASEGT. Trimming at V came to 6 bases and at J to 2 bases, leaving 4 bases not matched to a gene. CDR3 residues: CASRGGTAYNSPLHF. Written as DNA, the CDR3 is TGTGCCAGCAGGGGGGGGACAGCCTATAATTCACCCCTCCACTTT.

The rearrangement uses TRBV6-1 and TRBJ1-3; D unclear. The CDR3 totals 15 residues. The germline V gene has CDR1 MNHNS and CDR2 SASEGT. V shed 2 bases and J shed 4 bases, with 12 bases lying between them. In DNA form, the CDR3 reads TGTGCCAGCAGTGAATTCACGGGAGAGGGAAACACCATATATTTT. Protein product: CASSEFTGEGNTIYF.

This clonotype was seen a handful of times. J is TRBJ1-1 and V is TRBV20-1; D is unresolved. The CDR3 length is 13 residues. V shed 3 bases and J shed 3 bases, with 11 bases lying between them. Germline V lookup: CDR1 DFQATT, CDR2 SNEGSKA (reference sequence). The CDR3 nucleotides read TGCAGTGCTAGTGGGAGGGTGGACACTGAAGCTTTCTTT. It translates to CSASGRVDTEAFF.

This clonotype was seen only a few times. Here the CDR3 reads CASSLAGLAAYEQYF. For the CDR3, the DNA is TGTGCCAGCAGCTTAGCAGGCCTAGCGGCCTACGAGCAGTACTTC. The V gene is TRBV7-2, the J gene TRBJ2-7; 7 positions agree with TRBD2. V was pared by 0 bases and J by 2 bases, with 4 bases of the junction left unmatched. The CDR3 has 15 amino acids. The germline CDR1 and CDR2 sequences are SGHTA and FQGNSA.

This clonotype was counted only a few times. This rearrangement joins TRBV12-3 or TRBV12-4 to TRBJ2-3, with 7 bases fitting TRBD2. Trimming removed 4 bases from V and 14 bases from J; junction bases left unmatched: 9. The length of the CDR3 is 12 residues. The CDR3 sequence: CASSSRLALRYF. Written as DNA, the CDR3 is TGTGCCAGCAGTTCCCGACTAGCTTTAAGGTATTTT.

Many counts were recorded for this clonotype. This rearrangement joins TRBV2 to TRBJ2-1; tentatively, D is TRBD1 or TRBD2 (5 bases each). Germline-derived CDR1 and CDR2 are SNHLY and FYNNEI. The length of the CDR3 is 15 residues. The V gene lost 2 bases and the J gene lost 7 bases, with 15 bases spanning the gap. CDR3 sequence reads: CASSEWDVGWNEQFF. In DNA, the CDR3 is TGTGCCAGCAGTGAATGGGACGTGGGTTGGAATGAGCAGTTCTTC.

This clonotype was observed at least ten times. CDR3 DNA: TGCGCCAGCAGCTTGGTTGGGACTAGGTTAAATGAGCAGTTCTTC. Protein product: CASSLVGTRLNEQFF. The chain is built from TRBV5-1 and TRBJ2-1, with 8 bases matching TRBD2. Germline assignment: CDR1 SGHRS and CDR2 YFSETQ. V gave up 0 bases and J gave up 7 bases; unmatched junction bases: 6. CDR3 length: 15 amino acids. The whole variable domain, remainder taken from reference TRBV5-1 and TRBJ2-1, is KAGVTQTPRYLIKTRGQQVTLSCSPISGHRSVSWYQQTPGQGLQFLFEYFSETQRNKGNFPGRFSGRQFSNSRSEMNVSTLELGDSALYLCASSLVGTRLNEQFFGPGTRLTVL.

A few counts support this clonotype. The chain employs TRBV29-1 and TRBJ1-1, with 10 nucleotides matching TRBD1. The CDR3 has 12 residues. Looked up from germline, CDR1 is SQVTM and CDR2 is ANQGSEA. J lost 4 bases, V lost 4 bases, and 0 bases had no gene match. The CDR3 here is CSVGDRGTEAFF. In DNA, the CDR3 is TGCAGCGTTGGGGACAGGGGCACTGAAGCTTTCTTT.

The rearrangement joins TRBV11-1 to TRBJ2-1, with D unclear. Germline lookup yields CDR1 SGHAT and CDR2 FQDESV (reference sequence). V was cut by 3 bases and J by 9 bases, with 12 bases left in between. The CDR3 runs to 13 residues. CDR3 bases: TGTGCCAGCAGCTTCCCGAAAGTAGCTGAGCAGTTCTTC. As protein: CASSFPKVAEQFF. The whole variable domain, filled in from reference TRBV11-1 and TRBJ2-1, reads EAEVAQSPRYKITEKSQAVAFWCDPISGHATLYWYRQILGQGPELLVQFQDESVVDDSQLPKDRFSAERLKGVDSTLKIQPAELGDSAMYLCASSFPKVAEQFFGPGTRLTVL.